This T cell receptor (beta chain) derives from a study of T cell responses to AZD1222 COVID-19 vaccine. Combined were second doses at about 4 or about 12 weeks. Whole-study results and caveats: As reported, nearly half of all spike-specific TCRs target variant regions that are unmutated. Females made up more of the donors, who were largely white British, and clonal diversity may have come out too low. Repertoire collection took place solely once the T cell response had peaked.

The germline V gene encodes CDR1 SEHNR and CDR2 FQNEAQ (reference sequence). The CDR3 runs to 14 residues. V lost 6 bases to trimming and J lost 1 base, with 12 bases between them. Remarks on this clone: Its specificity is not known.

Only in-frame clones appear in the TCRdb table, and some are missing; sequencing was by immunoSEQ multiplex PCR. The sample yields just over 150,000 clones, 90% seen once. The material was peripheral blood, obtained 28 days after the second AZD1222 dose. V gene TRBV7-9 combines with J gene TRBJ1-1, with a possible D match to TRBD1 (5 bases). The source of this sequence is an adult who received the AZD1222 COVID-19 vaccine. The CDR3 coding sequence is TGTGCCAGCAGTTTTGTGGGGCGGAACACTGAAGCTTTCTTT. This encodes CASSFVGRNTEAFF. The whole variable domain, remainder taken from reference TRBV7-9 and TRBJ1-1, is DTGVSQNPRHKITKRGQNVTFRCDPISEHNRLYWYRQTLGQGPEFLTYFQNEAQLEKSRLLSDRFSAERPKGSFSTLEIQRTEQGDSAMYLCASSFVGRNTEAFFGQGTRLTVV.